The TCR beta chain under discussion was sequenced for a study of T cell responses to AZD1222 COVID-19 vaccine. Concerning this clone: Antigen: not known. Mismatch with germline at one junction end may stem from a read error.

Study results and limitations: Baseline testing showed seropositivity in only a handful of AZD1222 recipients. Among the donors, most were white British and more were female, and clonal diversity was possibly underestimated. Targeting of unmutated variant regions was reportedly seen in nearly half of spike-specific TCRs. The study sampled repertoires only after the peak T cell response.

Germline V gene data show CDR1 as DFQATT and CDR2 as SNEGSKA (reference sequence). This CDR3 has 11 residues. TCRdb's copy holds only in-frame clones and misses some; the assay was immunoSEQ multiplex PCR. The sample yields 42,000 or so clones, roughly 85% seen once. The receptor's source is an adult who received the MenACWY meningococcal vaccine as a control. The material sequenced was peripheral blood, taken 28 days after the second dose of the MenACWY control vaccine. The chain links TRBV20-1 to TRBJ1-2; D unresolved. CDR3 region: CSASYNDGYTF. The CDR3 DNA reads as TGCAGTGCTTCCTATAACGATGGCTACACCTTC.